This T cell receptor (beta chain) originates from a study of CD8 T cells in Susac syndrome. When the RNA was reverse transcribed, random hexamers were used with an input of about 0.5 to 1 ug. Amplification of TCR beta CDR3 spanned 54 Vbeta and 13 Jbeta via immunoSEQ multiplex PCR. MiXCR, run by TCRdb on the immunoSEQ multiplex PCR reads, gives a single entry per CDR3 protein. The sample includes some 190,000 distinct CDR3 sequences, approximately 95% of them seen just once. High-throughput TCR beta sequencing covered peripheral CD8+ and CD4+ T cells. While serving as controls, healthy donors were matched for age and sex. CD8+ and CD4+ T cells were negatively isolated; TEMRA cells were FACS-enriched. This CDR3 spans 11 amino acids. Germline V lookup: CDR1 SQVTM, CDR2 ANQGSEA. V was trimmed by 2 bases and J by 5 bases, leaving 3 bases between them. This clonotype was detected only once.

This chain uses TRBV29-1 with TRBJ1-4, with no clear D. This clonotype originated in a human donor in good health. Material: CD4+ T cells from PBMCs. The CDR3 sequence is CSVERNEKLFF. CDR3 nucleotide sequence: TGCAGCGTTGAAAGAAATGAAAAACTGTTTTTT.